This TCR beta chain was recorded in a study of blood T cells in healthy people across ages. Across the whole study: Template-switching capture recovered about one barcoded beta molecule per two T cells.

The extraction recovered at least 5.5 micrograms of total RNA per sample. The CDR3 has 15 amino acids. V gave up 2 bases and J gave up 6 bases, with 13 bases separating them. Germline values: CDR1 SEHNR, CDR2 FQNEAQ (reference sequence). The authors ran a second PCR of 7 to 11 cycles using a sample-barcoded 5' primer and a J-beta primer mix. TCRdb called the 5' RACE reads again in MiXCR, with one record for every CDR3 protein. The sample contains about 970,000 distinct CDR3 sequences, roughly 51% of which appear only once. The sample holds a few counts of this clonotype. This chain connects TRBV7-9 to TRBJ2-2; D perhaps matches TRBD2 (5 bases). Input material: blood. The origin of this receptor is an older woman in good health. CDR3 bases: TGTGCCAGCAGCTTATTACGACTGGACTCCGGGGAGCTGTTTTTT. It is translated as CASSLLRLDSGELFF. Complete variable domain (other parts from reference TRBV7-9 and TRBJ2-2): DTGVSQNPRHKITKRGQNVTFRCDPISEHNRLYWYRQTLGQGPEFLTYFQNEAQLEKSRLLSDRFSAERPKGSFSTLEIQRTEQGDSAMYLCASSLLRLDSGELFFGEGSRLTVL.